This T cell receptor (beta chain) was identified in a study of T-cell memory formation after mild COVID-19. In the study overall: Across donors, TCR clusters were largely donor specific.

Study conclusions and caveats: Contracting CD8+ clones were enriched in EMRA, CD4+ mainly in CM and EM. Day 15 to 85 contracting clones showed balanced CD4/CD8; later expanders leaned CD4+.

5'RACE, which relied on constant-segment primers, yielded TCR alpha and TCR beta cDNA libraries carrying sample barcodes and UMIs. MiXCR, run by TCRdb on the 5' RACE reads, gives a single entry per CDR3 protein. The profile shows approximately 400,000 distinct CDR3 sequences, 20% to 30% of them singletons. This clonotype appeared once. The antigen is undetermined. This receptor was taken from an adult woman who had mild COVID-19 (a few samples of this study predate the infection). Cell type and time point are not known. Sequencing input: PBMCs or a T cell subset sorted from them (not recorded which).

The CDR3 sequence: CAWSVLRGNQPQHF. As DNA, the CDR3 is TGTGCCTGGAGTGTACTAAGGGGGAATCAGCCCCAGCATTTT. The genes are TRBV30 and TRBJ1-5; possible D gene TRBD1, 6 bases. This CDR3 is 14 amino acids long. V gave up 0 bases and J gave up 4 bases, with 10 bases separating them. Germline-derived CDR1 and CDR2 are GTSNPN and SVGIG (reference sequence).